These T cell receptor beta chains were read from a single sample in a study of shared clonotypes between healthy human individuals. TCRdb's table, derived via immunoSEQ multiplex PCR, lists solely in-frame clones and lacks some. The table includes 2.3 million or so clones, 93% detected once. Specimen: naive CD4+ T cells from PBMCs. These receptors all stem from a man between 18 and 35 years old in good health. Some clones in this sample may be carry-over from other donors' samples. Each CDR3 is given without its conserved first and last residue.

V: TRBV11-2
J: TRBJ2-2
CDR3: ASSPRGGTGVAGELF

V: TRBV6-5
J: TRBJ2-7
CDR3: ASSSGGGQLYEQY

V: TRBV2
J: TRBJ2-5
CDR3: ASGRDRGQETQY

V: TRBV5-1
J: TRBJ2-7
CDR3: ASSEGLAESYEQY

V: TRBV6-6
J: TRBJ1-4
CDR3: ASSPSGPRGEKLF

V: TRBV10-3
J: TRBJ1-1
CDR3: AIRSRDRDTEAF

V: TRBV15
J: TRBJ2-2
CDR3: ATSRGTSGELF

V: TRBV5-1
J: TRBJ2-5
CDR3: ASRPDRGRIQETQY

V: TRBV25-1
J: TRBJ2-7
CDR3: ASSANLRASGGSYEQY

V: TRBV9
J: TRBJ2-1
CDR3: ASSALVRAEQF

V: TRBV28
J: TRBJ1-3
CDR3: ASSLRPGQRGNTIY

V: TRBV4-2
J: TRBJ2-3
CDR3: ASSQRIGTSGTDTQY

V: TRBV5-5
J: TRBJ2-5
CDR3: ASSLTGGRETQY

V: TRBV9
J: TRBJ2-3
CDR3: ASSVVASGRYRTDTQY

V: TRBV28
J: TRBJ2-1
CDR3: ATPPGGYNEQF

V: TRBV6-6
J: TRBJ2-7
CDR3: ASRASYEQY

V: TRBV2
J: TRBJ2-7
CDR3: ASNRGQGTEQY

V: TRBV7-2
J: TRBJ2-5
CDR3: ASIVTVQETQY

V: TRBV28
J: TRBJ1-2
CDR3: ASSLGGSGQGVYGYT

V: TRBV28
J: TRBJ2-3
CDR3: ASSPHDPGRADTQY

V: TRBV11-2
J: TRBJ2-7
CDR3: ASSLVLAGVGEQY

V: TRBV5-1
J: TRBJ2-1
CDR3: ASSGGTREYNEQF

V: TRBV4-1
J: TRBJ1-2
CDR3: ASSQDSTGAYGYT

V: TRBV5-1
J: TRBJ2-5
CDR3: ASSPRPGIQETQY

V: TRBV29-1
J: TRBJ2-7
CDR3: SVALRLADYEQY

V: TRBV6-1
J: TRBJ1-2
CDR3: ASSDQGQGWSGYT

V: TRBV6-6
J: TRBJ1-1
CDR3: ASSGVNTEAF

V: TRBV5-1
J: TRBJ2-2
CDR3: ASSFSPQGLYTGELF

V: TRBV19
J: TRBJ1-1
CDR3: ASSLRTGNTEAF

V: TRBV11-2
J: TRBJ2-3
CDR3: ASSLYGRATDTQY

V: TRBV10-3
J: TRBJ2-5
CDR3: AISGQGQETQY

V: TRBV6-5
J: TRBJ2-3
CDR3: ASSYSSGANTDTQY

V: TRBV6-5
J: TRBJ2-7
CDR3: ASSFTTGEQY

V: TRBV18
J: TRBJ2-3
CDR3: ASSPVGSDTQY

V: TRBV6-1
J: TRBJ2-7
CDR3: ASSEAKWGREQY

V: TRBV27
J: TRBJ2-3
CDR3: ASSPRLAGGPSTDTQY